This T cell receptor (beta chain) was captured in a study of blood T cell repertoires in COVID-19. Study overall: Specimens from acute and convalescent COVID-19 originated in the United States, Italy and Spain.

The repertoire was sequenced with immunoSEQ multiplex PCR; TCRdb's copy has only in-frame clones and lacks some. The sample holds about 180,000 clones, 80% to 90% seen once. Material: PBMCs or T cells enriched from blood (not recorded which). This receptor was taken from a woman aged 35 to 49 with acute COVID-19.

DNA of the CDR3: TGTGCCAGCAGGGATCACGGGGGGGCCCAGGAGACCCAGTACTTC. The encoded protein is CASRDHGGAQETQYF. V is TRBV2 and J is TRBJ2-5; 8 nucleotides match TRBD2. The CDR3 has 15 amino acids. Germline values: CDR1 SNHLY, CDR2 FYNNEI. The ends lost 6 bases at V and 5 bases at J; junction bases unmatched: 11.